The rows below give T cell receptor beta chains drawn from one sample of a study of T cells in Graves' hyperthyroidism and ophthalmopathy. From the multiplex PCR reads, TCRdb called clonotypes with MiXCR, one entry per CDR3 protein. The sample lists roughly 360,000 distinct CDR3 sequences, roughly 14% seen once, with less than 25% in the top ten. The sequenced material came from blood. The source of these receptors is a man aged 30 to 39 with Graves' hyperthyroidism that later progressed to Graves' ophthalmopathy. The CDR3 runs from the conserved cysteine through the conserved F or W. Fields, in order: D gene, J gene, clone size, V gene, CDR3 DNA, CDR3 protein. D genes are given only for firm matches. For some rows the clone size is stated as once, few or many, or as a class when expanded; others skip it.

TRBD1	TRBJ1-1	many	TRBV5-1	TGCGCCAGCATGCTGACAGGGGCGGCGGTCACTGAAGCTTTCTTT	CASMLTGAAVTEAFF
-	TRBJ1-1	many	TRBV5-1	TGCGCCAGCAGCTTGGCGCCAGGGGTTAACACTGAAGCTTTCTTT	CASSLAPGVNTEAFF
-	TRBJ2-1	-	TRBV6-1	TGTGCCAGCAGGGCTACTGAGCAGTTCTTC	CASRATEQFF
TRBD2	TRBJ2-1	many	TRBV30	TGTGCCTGGAACAAAGGGTCGTCAGCGGGAGCCTACAATGAGCAGTTCTTC	CAWNKGSSAGAYNEQFF
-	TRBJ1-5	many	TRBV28	TGTGCCAGCACTCCCGGAAGATTTGAGCGCAATCAGCCCCAGCATTTT	CASTPGRFERNQPQHF
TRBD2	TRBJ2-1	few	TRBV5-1	TGCGCCAGCAGCTTGGGTAGCGGGGGGCCGCACAATGAGCAGTTCTTC	CASSLGSGGPHNEQFF
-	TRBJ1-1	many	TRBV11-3	TGTGCCAGCAGCTTTGGGAAGAACACTGAAGCTTTCTTT	CASSFGKNTEAFF
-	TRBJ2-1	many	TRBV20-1	TGCAGTGTCAAGCAGAACTACAATGAGCAGTTCTTC	CSVKQNYNEQFF
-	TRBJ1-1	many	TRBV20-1	TGCAGTGCTAGAGCCGGGACGGCGAACACTGAAGCTTTCTTT	CSARAGTANTEAFF
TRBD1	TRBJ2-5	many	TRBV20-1	TGCAGTGCTAGAGATGGGACAGGGGGCAGGGAGACCCAGTACTTC	CSARDGTGGRETQYF
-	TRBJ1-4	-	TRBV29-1	TGCAGCGTTGACGGGGCGGGTTGGAGTGAAAAACTGTTTTTT	CSVDGAGWSEKLFF
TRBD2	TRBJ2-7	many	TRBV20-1	TGCAGTGCTAGAGATCTCAGCGGGGGGGCACTTTGGGGCGAGCAGTACTTC	CSARDLSGGALWGEQYF
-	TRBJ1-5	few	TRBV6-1	TGTGCCAGCAGTCGGGGAACATATAGCAATCAGCCCCAGCATTTT	CASSRGTYSNQPQHF
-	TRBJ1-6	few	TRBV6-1	TGTGCCAGCAGTGAAGCAAGGGGCCTGAATTCACCCCTCCACTTT	CASSEARGLNSPLHF
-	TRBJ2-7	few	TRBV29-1	TGCAGCGTTGTAGGGGGAACCTACGAGCAGTACTTC	CSVVGGTYEQYF
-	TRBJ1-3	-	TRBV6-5	TGTGCCAGCAGTTACTCGGGGGCTTACTTATCCTCTGGAAACACCATATATTTT	CASSYSGAYLSSGNTIYF
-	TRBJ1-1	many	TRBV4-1	TGCGCCAGCAGCCCCAGGGCCCGAGACACTGAAGCTTTCTTT	CASSPRARDTEAFF
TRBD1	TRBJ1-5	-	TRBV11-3	TGTGCCAGCAGCTTAGTTGGGACAGGGGGCGACTATAGCAATCAGCCCCAGCATTTT	CASSLVGTGGDYSNQPQHF
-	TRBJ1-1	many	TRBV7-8	TGTGCCAGCAGCTTAGACGGTGAAGCTTTCTTT	CASSLDGEAFF
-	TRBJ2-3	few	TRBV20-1	TGCAGTGGGGCCAAGGGCACAGATACGCAGTATTTT	CSGAKGTDTQYF
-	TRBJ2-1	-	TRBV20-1	TGCAGTGCTAGAACCCCGGGGGTGCATCGTAGAGTGAATGAGCAGTTCTTC	CSARTPGVHRRVNEQFF
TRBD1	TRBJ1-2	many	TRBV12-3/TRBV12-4	TGTGCCAGCAGGATAGGGACAGGTGGAAACTATGGCTACACCTTC	CASRIGTGGNYGYTF
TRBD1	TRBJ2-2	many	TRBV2	TGTGCCAGCAGAGCCGGGACAGGGGGCCGGACCGGGGAGCTGTTTTTT	CASRAGTGGRTGELFF
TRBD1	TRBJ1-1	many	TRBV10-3	TGTGCCATCAGTGAGTCACCGGGACAGGGGGCTGGGAACACTGAAGCTTTCTTT	CAISESPGQGAGNTEAFF
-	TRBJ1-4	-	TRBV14	TGTGCCAGCAGCCAAGGAGCGGGGGGTGCAACTAATGAAAAACTGTTTTTT	CASSQGAGGATNEKLFF
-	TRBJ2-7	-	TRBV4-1	TGCGCCAGCAGCCAAGATATCGTGACAGGTTTCTACGAGCAGTACTTC	CASSQDIVTGFYEQYF
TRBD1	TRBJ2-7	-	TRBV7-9	TGTGCCAGCAGCGACCGGACAGGCAAGACCTCATCCTACGAGCAGTACTTC	CASSDRTGKTSSYEQYF
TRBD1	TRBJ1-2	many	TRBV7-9	TGTGCCAGCAGCCCCCGGACAGGGCGCGGCTACACCTTC	CASSPRTGRGYTF
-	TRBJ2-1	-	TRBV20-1	TGCAGTGCGCGGACGGATTTGAGCTCCTACAATGAGCAGTTCTTC	CSARTDLSSYNEQFF
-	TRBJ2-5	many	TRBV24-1	TGTGCCACCAGTGATAGAACCAACCAAGAGACCCAGTACTTC	CATSDRTNQETQYF
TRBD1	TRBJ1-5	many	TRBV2	TGTGCCAGTACGGGACAGTATAGCAATCAGCCCCAGCATTTT	CASTGQYSNQPQHF
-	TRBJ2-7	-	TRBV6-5	TGTGCCAGCAGTTACCGTCCGACGAGCTCCTACGAGCAGTACTTC	CASSYRPTSSYEQYF
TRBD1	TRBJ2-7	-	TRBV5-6	TGTGCCAGCAGCCCCACCCGGGACAGGTCTTTCTACGAGCAGTACTTC	CASSPTRDRSFYEQYF
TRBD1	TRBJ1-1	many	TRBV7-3	TGTGCCAGCAGCAAGACAGGGGCGAGGGGCACTGAAGCTTTCTTT	CASSKTGARGTEAFF
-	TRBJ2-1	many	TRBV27	TGTGCCAGCAGTTTTCTAAGCATAACGAACAATGAGCAGTTCTTC	CASSFLSITNNEQFF
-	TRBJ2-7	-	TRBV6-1	TGTGCCAGCACCCCAATGACAAACACCTACGAGCAGTACTTC	CASTPMTNTYEQYF
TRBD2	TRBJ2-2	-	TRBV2	TGTGCCAGCAGTCAATGGGCCAGCGGGGGTACGAACACCGGGGAGCTGTTTTTT	CASSQWASGGTNTGELFF
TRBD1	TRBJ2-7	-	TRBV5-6	TGTGCCAGCAGCGTTGGGACAGACTACGAGCAGTACTTC	CASSVGTDYEQYF
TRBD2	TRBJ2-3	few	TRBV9	TGTGCCAGCAGCGTAGTTGCAGCGGGGGTAGCTAGCACAGATACGCAGTATTTT	CASSVVAAGVASTDTQYF
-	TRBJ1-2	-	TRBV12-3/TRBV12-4	TGTGCCAGCAGTTTCGGGGAAACAATAACAGGCTACACCTTC	CASSFGETITGYTF
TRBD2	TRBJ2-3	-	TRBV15	TGTGCCACCAGCAGAGATTATGAAAGCGGGGGGTTAGATACGCAGTATTTT	CATSRDYESGGLDTQYF
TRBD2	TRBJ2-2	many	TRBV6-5	TGTGCCAGCAGTTACTCGACTAGCGGGGGGCGCGGGGAGCTGTTTTTT	CASSYSTSGGRGELFF
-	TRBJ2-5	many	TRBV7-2	TGTGCCAGCAGCTTGGGGGGATTGGGAGGAGAGACCCAGTACTTC	CASSLGGLGGETQYF
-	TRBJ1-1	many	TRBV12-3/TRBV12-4	TGTGCCAGCAAACGACTTACCGAGGTCACTGAAGCTTTCTTT	CASKRLTEVTEAFF
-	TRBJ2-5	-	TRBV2	TGTGCCAGCCAATTCCGGGACGGATACCAAGAGACCCAGTACTTC	CASQFRDGYQETQYF
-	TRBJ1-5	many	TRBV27	TGTGCCAGCAGTCCCCTGAACAGGCCTGGGAGCAATCAGCCCCAGCATTTT	CASSPLNRPGSNQPQHF
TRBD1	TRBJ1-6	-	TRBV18	TGTGCCAGCTGGGACAGGGATAATTCACCCCTCCACTTT	CASWDRDNSPLHF
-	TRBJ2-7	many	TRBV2	TGTGCCAGTGGGGACCGGGACGGGCCCTACGAGCAGTACTTC	CASGDRDGPYEQYF
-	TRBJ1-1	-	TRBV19	TGTGCCAGTAGTATTTTAAGGGATGGGACAACTGAAGCTTTCTTT	CASSILRDGTTEAFF
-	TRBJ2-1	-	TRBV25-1	TGTGCCAGCAGTCTTTCTGATGAGCAGTTCTTC	CASSLSDEQFF
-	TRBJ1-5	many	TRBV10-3	TGTGCCATCAGCGAGAGGGGGGGTGGTAGCAATCAGCCCCAGCATTTT	CAISERGGGSNQPQHF
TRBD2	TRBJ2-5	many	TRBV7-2	TGTGCCAGCAGCTTAACTAGCGGGAAGACCCAGTACTTC	CASSLTSGKTQYF
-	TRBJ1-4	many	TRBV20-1	TGCAGTGTGGCCCGGGGGGCAGGAGAAAAACTGTTTTTT	CSVARGAGEKLFF
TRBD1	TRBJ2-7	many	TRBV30	TGTGCCTGGGACAGGGCAACTACCGAGCAGTACTTC	CAWDRATTEQYF